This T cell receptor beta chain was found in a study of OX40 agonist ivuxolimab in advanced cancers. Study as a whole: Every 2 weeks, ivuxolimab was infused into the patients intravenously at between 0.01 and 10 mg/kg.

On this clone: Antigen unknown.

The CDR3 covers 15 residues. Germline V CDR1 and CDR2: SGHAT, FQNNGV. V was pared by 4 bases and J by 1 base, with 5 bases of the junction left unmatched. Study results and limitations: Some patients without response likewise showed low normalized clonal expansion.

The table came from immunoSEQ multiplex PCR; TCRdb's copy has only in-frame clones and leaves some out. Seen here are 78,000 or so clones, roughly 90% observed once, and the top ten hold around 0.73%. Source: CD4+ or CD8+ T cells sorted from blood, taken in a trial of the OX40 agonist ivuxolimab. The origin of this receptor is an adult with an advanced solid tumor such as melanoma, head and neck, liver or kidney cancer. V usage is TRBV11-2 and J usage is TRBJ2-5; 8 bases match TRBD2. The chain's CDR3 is CASSSGGVPQETQYF. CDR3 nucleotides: TGTGCCAGCAGCTCGGGAGGGGTACCCCAAGAGACCCAGTACTTC.